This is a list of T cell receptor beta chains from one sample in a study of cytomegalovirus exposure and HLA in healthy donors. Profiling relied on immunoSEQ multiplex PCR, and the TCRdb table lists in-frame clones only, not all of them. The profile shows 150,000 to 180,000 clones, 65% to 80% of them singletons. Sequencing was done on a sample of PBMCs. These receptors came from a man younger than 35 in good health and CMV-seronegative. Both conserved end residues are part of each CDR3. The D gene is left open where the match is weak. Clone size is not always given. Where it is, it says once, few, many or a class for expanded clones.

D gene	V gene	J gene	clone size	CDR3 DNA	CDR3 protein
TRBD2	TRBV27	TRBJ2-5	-	TGTGCCAGCAATCCGTTGGCGGGGGGGCTAGAGACCCAGTACTTC	CASNPLAGGLETQYF
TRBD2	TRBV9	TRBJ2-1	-	TGTGCCAGCAGCGTCAGAATAAATTGGGCGGGGGGCACAGGTGAGCAGTTCTTC	CASSVRINWAGGTGEQFF
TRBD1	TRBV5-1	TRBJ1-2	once	TGCGCCAGCAGCCATGGGGACAGGCAGATGTATGGCTACACCTTC	CASSHGDRQMYGYTF
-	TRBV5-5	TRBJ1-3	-	TGTGCCAGCAGCTTCTTTACTGGAAACACCATATATTTT	CASSFFTGNTIYF
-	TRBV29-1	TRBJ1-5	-	TGCAGCGTCGGGTCGGGAGAGGACGGGCCCCAGCATTTT	CSVGSGEDGPQHF
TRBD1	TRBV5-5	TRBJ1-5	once	TGTGCCAGCAGCTTCACAGGGGTGGATCAGCCCCAGCATTTT	CASSFTGVDQPQHF
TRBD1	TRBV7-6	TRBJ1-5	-	TGTGCCAGCAGCTTAGGGGCGAGGGGGCCGGGTCAGCCCCAGCATTTT	CASSLGARGPGQPQHF
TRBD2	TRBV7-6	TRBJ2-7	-	TGTGCCAGCAGCTTGGGCGGGGGGGCCGAGACCTACGAGCAGTACTTC	CASSLGGGAETYEQYF
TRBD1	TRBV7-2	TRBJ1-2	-	TGTGCCAGCAGCGCAGGACAGGGGGCGAACTGTGGCTACACCTTC	CASSAGQGANCGYTF
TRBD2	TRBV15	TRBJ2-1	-	TGTGCCACCAGCAGGCCTCCGGGACTAGCGACGGAGCAGTTCTTC	CATSRPPGLATEQFF
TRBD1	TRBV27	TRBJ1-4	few	TGTGCCAGCGGGACAGCCTTCGATAGACTGTTTTTT	CASGTAFDRLFF
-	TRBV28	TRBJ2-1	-	TGTGCCAGCAAGTCCGGGACACAAGCCAATGAGCAGTTCTTC	CASKSGTQANEQFF
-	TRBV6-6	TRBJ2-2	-	TGTGCCAGCAGCGAGGGTTGGGACACCGGGGAGCTGTTTTTT	CASSEGWDTGELFF
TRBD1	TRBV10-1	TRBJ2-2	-	TGCGCCAGCAGTGAGTCTGGTCAGGGGGCGACCGGGGAGCTGTTTTTT	CASSESGQGATGELFF
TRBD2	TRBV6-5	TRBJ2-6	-	TGTGCCAGCAGCCCCGGGGGGGCTGGGGCCAACGGCCTGACTTTC	CASSPGGAGANGLTF
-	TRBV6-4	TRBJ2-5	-	TGTGCCAGCAGTGACCCCCAGGGCCGGAAGGTGTCAGAGACCCAGTACTTC	CASSDPQGRKVSETQYF
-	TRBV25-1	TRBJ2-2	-	TGTGCCAGCACCCAAACAACCGGGGAGCTGTTTTTT	CASTQTTGELFF
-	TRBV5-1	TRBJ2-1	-	TGCGCCAGCAGTGGCCGGTGGGGGGGCGCCTTTTACAATGAGCAGTTCTTC	CASSGRWGGAFYNEQFF
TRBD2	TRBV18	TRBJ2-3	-	TGTGCCAGCTCGCCGCTCCCACTAGCGGGGGGCACAGATACGCAGTATTTT	CASSPLPLAGGTDTQYF
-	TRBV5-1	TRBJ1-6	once	TGCGCCAGCAGCAAAGACCGCGGTTCACCCCTCCACTTT	CASSKDRGSPLHF
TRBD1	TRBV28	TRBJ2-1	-	TGTGCCAGCAGTTCCACCGGGACAGGCCTTTACAATGAGCAGTTCTTC	CASSSTGTGLYNEQFF
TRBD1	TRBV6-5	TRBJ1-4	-	TGTGCCAGCAGTCTAGGGACAGACGGAAAACTGTTTTTT	CASSLGTDGKLFF
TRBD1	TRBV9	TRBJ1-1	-	TGTGCCAGCAGCGCTTGGACAGGGGGCGGAACTGAAGCTTTCTTT	CASSAWTGGGTEAFF
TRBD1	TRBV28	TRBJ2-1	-	TGTGCCAGCAGCCTCTGGGACAGGAAGGGCAATGAGCAGTTCTTC	CASSLWDRKGNEQFF
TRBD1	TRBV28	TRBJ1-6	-	TGTGCCAGCAGTTTATGGGGCCAGGGGGGTTATAATTCACCCCTCCACTTT	CASSLWGQGGYNSPLHF
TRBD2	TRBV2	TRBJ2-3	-	TGTGCCAGCAAGTTAAGCGGGGAAAGGGATACGCAGTATTTT	CASKLSGERDTQYF
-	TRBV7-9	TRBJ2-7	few	TGTTCTAGTATCAAGCAGAAGACGGCATACGAGCAGTACTTC	CSSIKQKTAYEQYF
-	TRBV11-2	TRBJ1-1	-	TGTGCCAGCAGCTTCGACAGACCTGGGTGGGGGAACACTGAAGCTTTCTTT	CASSFDRPGWGNTEAFF
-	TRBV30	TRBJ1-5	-	TGTGCCTGGAGTGCGGGAGCAGGCTTTGGGCCCCAGCATTTT	CAWSAGAGFGPQHF
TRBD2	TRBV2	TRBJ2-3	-	TGTGCCAGCAGTGGTACTAGCGGGTTCACAGATACGCAGTATTTT	CASSGTSGFTDTQYF
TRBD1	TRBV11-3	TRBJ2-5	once	TGTGCCAGCAGTCCACGGGACAGACAAGAGACCCAGTACTTC	CASSPRDRQETQYF